The subject of this entry is one T cell receptor (beta chain). Its binding antigen is unknown. No much larger clonotype is one base removed from it; base qualities were not supplied. This sample is drawn from a study of radiation and T cells in renal cell carcinoma (dated by TCRdb to about 2020). For the study in its entirety: TCR beta sequencing covered approximately 51 samples in total, comprising approximately 26 tumors and roughly 27 peripheral blood samples. The final blood draw took place at 4 weeks after radiation, the same time as nephrectomy. Across all 50 or so samples, 4 million or so unique CDR3 nucleotide sequences encoding around 2.8 million unique CDR3 amino acid sequences were identified. Points the paper makes about the study in general: Blood repertoire dynamics were not followed beyond 4 weeks after treatment. Because the trial had a single-armed design, the trial could not examine how radiation dose or scheduling affected the TCR repertoire. No pretreatment tumor biopsies were available, so the baseline intratumoral presence of clonotypes could not be determined. In blood, the top tumor clonotypes increased from baseline to 2 weeks after radiation and then shrank by 4 weeks, which suggests a temporary expansion of tumor-resident clones.

The immunoSEQ kit was used, according to the manufacturer's recommendations, to generate TCR beta libraries from genomic DNA. Library preparation used a first multiplex PCR with proprietary primers, then a second PCR adding unique barcodes, with bead cleanups after each round. A positive control reaction and a negative control reaction, both provided in the kit, were run with every batch of samples. The final libraries were assessed on an Agilent 4200 TapeStation D1000 ScreenTape, pooled by volume, and quantified by qPCR. Sequencing ran on an Illumina NextSeq500 with a MidOutput 150-cycle cartridge, using 156 Read1 and 15 Index1 cycles with kit custom primers. The pooled library was loaded at approximately 1 pM, with a roughly 22% PhiX control spiked in. The original pipeline was this. Vendor-processed data were analyzed in R, and a clonotype was defined as all T cells sharing the same CDR3 nucleotide sequence. For clone abundance analyses, frequencies were normalized to the 10,000 most abundant clones per sample. Before analysis, public T cell clones were removed, and these numbered fewer than six per sample on average. Tumor-enriched clonotypes and baseline blood-enriched clonotypes were defined as those with an abundance difference of at least 32-fold between compartments. A beta-binomial differential abundance model was used to identify clonotypes that were expanded or contracted between blood time points. Tumor-blood repertoire similarity was measured with the Baroni-Urbani and Buser coefficient, and group comparisons used two-tailed Wilcoxon tests in R. In its TCRdb copy, this immuneACCESS table keeps in-frame sequences only and misses some clones. Where compared with another copy, unresolved V genes explain less than half of these, and the others have no known cause. V, J and clone size are taken as reported in that table, and D and trimming were inferred from the DNA itself. For this sample the table gives roughly 92,000 clones, of which 84% were detected only once. The ten largest clonotypes hold under 8.5% of the sample.

What the time point label conveys for this sample: blood 4 weeks post-SBRT, at nephrectomy. The treatment or condition label here, explained by the study, means: 15 Gy SBRT to primary tumor, nephrectomy 4 weeks later. Samples were obtained from a clinical trial, in which 15 Gy stereotactic body radiation therapy was delivered to primary renal cell carcinomas and nephrectomy was performed 4 weeks later. Serial peripheral blood from radiation-treated patients was sampled at baseline, 2 weeks and 4 weeks after SBRT to track tumor-enriched clonotypes. Renal cell carcinoma with clear cell pathology was present in all patients. The QIAamp DNA Blood Mini Kit (Qiagen) was used to prepare genomic DNA for TCR sequencing. The analyses included only samples that passed all quality control checks. Spanning cysteine to phenylalanine, the CDR3 consists of 14 amino acids. Just the 42-base CDR3 DNA is kept, in frame starting at base 1. V and J are truncated by 7 bases and 0 bases respectively, leaving an intervening sequence of 10 bases. CDR1 and CDR2, per the germline V gene (reference sequence), are LNHDA and SQIVND.

The chain is made from TRBV19 and TRBJ1-3, and perhaps TRBD1 as D gene, on 5 matching bases. The TCR originated in a man in his 60s with renal cell carcinoma. The sample consisted of blood, taken from a patient whose treatment included radiotherapy and nephrectomy. The CDR3 protein is CASNEGNSGNTIYF. The DNA reads TGTGCCAGTAATGAGGGGAACTCTGGAAACACCATATATTTT. With all but the CDR3 taken from the reference TRBV19 and TRBJ1-3 genes, the full variable domain is: DGGITQSPKYLFRKEGQNVTLSCEQNLNHDAMYWYRQDPGQGLRLIYYSQIVNDFQKGDIAEGYSVSREKKESFPLTVTSAQKNPTAFYLCASNEGNSGNTIYFGEGSWLTVV.